The T cell receptor (beta chain) described here comes from a study of T cells in women clearing cervical HPV infection. Losses at the gene ends were 2 bases for V and 5 bases for J; bases not matched to a gene: 4. The CDR3 runs to 15 residues. Assay: immunoSEQ multiplex PCR; the TCRdb copy retains only in-frame clones and omits some. The sample totals more than 20,000 clones. Remarks on this clone: The read gets to within 3 residues of the CDR3 end, and the germline J gene fills in the rest.

This rearrangement joins TRBV12-3 or TRBV12-4 to TRBJ2-7; 12 nucleotides match TRBD2. Sequenced sample: blood buffy coat. The TCR was taken from a woman between 18 and 70 years old with a cervical HPV16 infection that either progressed to CIN3+ or cleared (not recorded which). The part of the CDR3 DNA that was read is TGTGCCAGCAGTTTATTAGCTAGCGGGAGGGACGAG. Translation: CASSLLASGRDE. The whole CDR3 sequence reads CASSLLASGRDEQYF.